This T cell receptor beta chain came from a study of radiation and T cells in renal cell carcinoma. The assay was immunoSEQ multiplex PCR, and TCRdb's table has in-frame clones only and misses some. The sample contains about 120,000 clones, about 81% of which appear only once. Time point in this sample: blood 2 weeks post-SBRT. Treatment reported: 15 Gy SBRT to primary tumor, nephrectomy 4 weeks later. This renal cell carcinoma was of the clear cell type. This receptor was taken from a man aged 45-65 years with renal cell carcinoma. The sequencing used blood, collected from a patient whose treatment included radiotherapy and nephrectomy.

CDR3 in amino acids: CASSIGYNEQFF. In nucleotides, the CDR3 is TGTGCCAGTAGTATAGGTTACAATGAGCAGTTCTTC. This chain connects TRBV19 to TRBJ2-1; no reliable D call. This CDR3 has 12 residues. V lost 1 base and J lost 4, with 2 bases in between. CDR1 LNHDA and CDR2 SQIVND come from the germline V gene (reference sequence).